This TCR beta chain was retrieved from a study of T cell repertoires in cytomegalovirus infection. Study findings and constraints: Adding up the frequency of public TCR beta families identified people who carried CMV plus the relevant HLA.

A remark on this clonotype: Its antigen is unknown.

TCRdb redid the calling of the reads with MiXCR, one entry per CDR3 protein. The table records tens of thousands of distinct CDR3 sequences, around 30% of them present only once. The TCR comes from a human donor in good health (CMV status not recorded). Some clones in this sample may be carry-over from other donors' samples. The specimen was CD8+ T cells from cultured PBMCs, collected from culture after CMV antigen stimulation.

The CDR3 DNA follows: TGCAGTGCTAGCTATGGACAGGGGGGCTACGAGCAGTACTTC. Its protein product is CSASYGQGGYEQYF. V gene TRBV20-1 combines with J gene TRBJ2-7, with 10 bases lining up with TRBD1. The CDR3 totals 14 residues. The ends lost 3 bases at V and 3 bases at J; junction bases unmatched: 5. Germline CDR1 and CDR2: DFQATT and SNEGSKA (reference sequence).